The following is a T cell receptor (beta chain) sequence with its context. The target antigen is unknown. This sample is part of a study of cytomegalovirus exposure and HLA in healthy donors. Study-level results: Rates of TCR association differed by HLA locus in a later analysis, with DRB1 highest and HLA-C lowest.

Primers included in the PCR were 60 Vbeta and 13 Jbeta primers. Sequenced by immunoSEQ multiplex PCR; TCRdb stores in-frame clones only, minus some. The sample has approximately 180,000 clones, 75% to 90% seen once; the top ten hold less than 9%. CDR3 length: 14 amino acids. In germline, CDR1 is MDHEN, CDR2 SYDVKM. Trimming at V came to 3 bases and at J to 5 bases, leaving 1 base not matched to a gene. This clonotype originated in a man younger than 45 in good health and CMV-seropositive. The sequencing sample was made of PBMCs. The rearrangement joins TRBV28 to TRBJ1-4; 9 bases agree with TRBD1. CDR3 protein: CASSFGQGNEKLFF. For the CDR3, the DNA is TGTGCCAGCAGTTTCGGACAGGGGAATGAAAAACTGTTTTTT.